This TCR beta chain emerged from a study of cytomegalovirus exposure and HLA in healthy donors. About this clone: What it recognizes is unknown.

TCRdb's table, derived via immunoSEQ multiplex PCR, lists solely in-frame clones and lacks some. The top ten clones hold around 1.8% of a sample with 100,000 to 120,000 clones, approximately 90% of them seen once. The CDR3 is made up of 14 amino acids. V gave up 4 bases and J gave up 1 base, with 7 bases separating them. Germline V gene sequence: CDR1 LNHDA, CDR2 SQIVND (reference sequence). The donors were members of the validation cohort, which comprised 120 subjects and was separate from the first cohort of roughly 700 subjects. Points from the study as a whole: Specific recognition of CMV antigens was confirmed in vitro for a few chains (all CMV-associated). The authors listed roughly 150 TCR beta chains as cytomegalovirus-associated. Per published reports, the classifier diagnosed cytomegalovirus status with high specificity and sensitivity.

The gene calls are TRBV19 and TRBJ1-4; maybe TRBD1 (6 bases). Sequencing was carried out using PBMCs. The sequence came from a woman younger than 30 in good health and CMV-seronegative. In nucleotides, the CDR3 is TGTGCCAGTAGTAGGACAGAAACTAATGAAAAACTGTTTTTT. Translating it yields CASSRTETNEKLFF.